Below are 6 T cell receptor beta chains sequenced from a single sample in a study of OX40 agonist ivuxolimab in advanced cancers. Clones were sequenced by immunoSEQ multiplex PCR, and TCRdb holds only the in-frame ones, with some missing. There are 90,000 to 120,000 clones in the sample; less than 95% occur only once, and approximately 0.63% lies in the top ten. Sequencing used CD4+ or CD8+ T cells sorted from blood, obtained in a trial of the OX40 agonist ivuxolimab. The receptors derive from an adult with an advanced solid tumor such as melanoma, head and neck, liver or kidney cancer.

V usage is TRBV30 and J usage is TRBJ1-5, with D unresolved. V dropped 4 bases and J dropped 0 bases, with 7 bases sitting between them. The CDR3 totals 13 residues. Germline values: CDR1 GTSNPN, CDR2 SVGIG (reference sequence). CDR3 nucleotide sequence: TGTGCCTGGACTGGTGGTAGCAATCAGCCCCAGCATTTT. Protein product: CAWTGGSNQPQHF.

The chain links TRBV18 to TRBJ1-6; 7 bases match TRBD1. Trimming removed 3 bases from V and 9 bases from J; junction bases left unmatched: 14. CDR3 size: 17 residues. Germline-derived CDR1 and CDR2 are KGHSH and LQKENI. The CDR3 here is CASSPLGTGASGSPLHF. In DNA form, the CDR3 reads TGTGCCAGCTCACCCCTGGGAACAGGGGCCTCGGGTTCACCCCTCCACTTT.

This chain uses TRBV14 with TRBJ1-5; tentative D call: TRBD1 (5 bases). Germline V gives CDR1 SGHDN, CDR2 FVKESK. The CDR3 contains 13 residues. Trimming removed 1 base from V and 9 bases from J, with 10 bases in between. CDR3 coding DNA: TGTGCCAGCAGCCAAGTGTTCGGGGGGCCCCAGCATTTT. Translated, it gives CASSQVFGGPQHF.

This clone was seen a single time. V and J are TRBV11-2 and TRBJ2-7; 8 nucleotides line up with TRBD1. V was clipped by 0 bases and J by 6 bases; unmatched bases: 7. Germline V CDR1 and CDR2: SGHAT, FQNNGV. This CDR3 region has 15 residues. CDR3 bases: TGTGCCAGCAGCTTAGATCAGGCAGGGGGCCGCGAGCAGTACTTC. This gives the protein CASSLDQAGGREQYF.

The chain couples TRBV5-1 to TRBJ2-7; 10 nucleotides line up with TRBD2. This CDR3 region has 14 residues. V gave up 2 bases and J gave up 1 base; unmatched junction bases: 0. Germline CDR1 reads SGHRS; CDR2 reads YFSETQ. CDR3 in amino acids: CASSLLAGSYEQYF. The CDR3 DNA is TGCGCCAGCAGCTTACTAGCGGGGTCCTACGAGCAGTACTTC.

This clone was found once. The chain carries TRBV19 and TRBJ1-1; the D gene is possibly TRBD1 (5 bases). This CDR3 has 13 amino acids. Between the trimmed V and J ends, which lost 6 bases and 8 bases, there was a span of 16 bases. Germline values: CDR1 LNHDA, CDR2 SQIVND (reference sequence). Here the CDR3 reads CASRGDKRGEAFF. For the CDR3, the DNA is TGTGCCAGTAGGGGGGATAAACGGGGAGAAGCTTTCTTT.